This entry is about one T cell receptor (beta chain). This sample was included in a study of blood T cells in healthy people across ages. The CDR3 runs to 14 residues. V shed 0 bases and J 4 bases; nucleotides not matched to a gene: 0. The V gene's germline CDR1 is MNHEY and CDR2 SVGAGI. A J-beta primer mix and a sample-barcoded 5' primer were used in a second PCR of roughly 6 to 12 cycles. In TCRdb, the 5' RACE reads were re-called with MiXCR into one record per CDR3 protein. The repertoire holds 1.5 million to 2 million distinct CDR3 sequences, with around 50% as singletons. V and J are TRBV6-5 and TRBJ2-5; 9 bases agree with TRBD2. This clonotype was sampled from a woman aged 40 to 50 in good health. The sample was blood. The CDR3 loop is CASSYSGLAETQYF. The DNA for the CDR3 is TGTGCCAGCAGTTACTCGGGACTAGCAGAGACCCAGTACTTC.